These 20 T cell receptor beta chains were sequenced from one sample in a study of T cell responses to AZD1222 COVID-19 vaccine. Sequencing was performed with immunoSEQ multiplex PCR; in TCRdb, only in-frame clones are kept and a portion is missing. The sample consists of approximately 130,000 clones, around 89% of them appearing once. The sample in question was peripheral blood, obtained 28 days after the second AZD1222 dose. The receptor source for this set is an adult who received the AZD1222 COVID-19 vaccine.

The CDR3 bases are TGTGCCATCAGTGCAGGGACTGGTAATGAAAAACTGTTTTTT. Protein sequence: CAISAGTGNEKLFF. The chain links TRBV10-3 to TRBJ1-4; D is perhaps TRBD1 (5 bases). CDR3 size: 14 residues. V lost 4 bases, J lost 4 bases, and 10 bases lay in between. The germline CDR1 and CDR2 sequences are ENHRY and SYGVKD.

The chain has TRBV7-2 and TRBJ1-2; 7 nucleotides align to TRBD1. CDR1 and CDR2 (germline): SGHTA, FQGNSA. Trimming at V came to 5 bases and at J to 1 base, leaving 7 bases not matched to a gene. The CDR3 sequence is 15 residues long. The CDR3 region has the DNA TGTGCCAGCAGCAGCTACCGGGACAGTAACTATGGCTACACCTTC. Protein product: CASSSYRDSNYGYTF.

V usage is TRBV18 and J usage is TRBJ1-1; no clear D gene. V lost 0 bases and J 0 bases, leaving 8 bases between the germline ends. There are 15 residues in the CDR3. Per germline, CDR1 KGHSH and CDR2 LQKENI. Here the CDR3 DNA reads TGTGCCAGCTCACCACCCTCACGGGTGAACACTGAAGCTTTCTTT. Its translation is CASSPPSRVNTEAFF.

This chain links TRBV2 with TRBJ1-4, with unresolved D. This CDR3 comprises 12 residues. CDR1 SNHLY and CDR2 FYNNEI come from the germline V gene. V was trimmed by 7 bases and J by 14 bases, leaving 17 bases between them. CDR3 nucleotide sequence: TGTGCCAGCAATATCCTCCGAGGGCTTCTGTTTTTT. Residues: CASNILRGLLFF.

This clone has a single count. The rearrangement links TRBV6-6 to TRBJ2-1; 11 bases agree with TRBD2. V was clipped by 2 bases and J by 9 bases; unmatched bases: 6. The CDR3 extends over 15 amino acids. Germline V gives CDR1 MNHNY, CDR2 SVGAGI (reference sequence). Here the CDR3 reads CASSYELAGAPEQFF. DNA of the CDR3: TGTGCCAGCAGTTACGAACTAGCGGGAGCTCCTGAGCAGTTCTTC.

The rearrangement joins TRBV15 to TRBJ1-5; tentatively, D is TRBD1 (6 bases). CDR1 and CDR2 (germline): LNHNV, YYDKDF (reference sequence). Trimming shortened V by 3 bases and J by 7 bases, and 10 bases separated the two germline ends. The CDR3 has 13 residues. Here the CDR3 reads CATSSLGAQPQHF. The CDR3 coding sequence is TGTGCCACCAGCAGTCTGGGGGCGCAGCCCCAGCATTTT. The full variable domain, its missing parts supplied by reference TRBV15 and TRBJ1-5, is DAMVIQNPRYQVTQFGKPVTLSCSQTLNHNVMYWYQQKSSQAPKLLFHYYDKDFNNEADTPDNFQSRRPNTSFCFLDIRSPGLGDTAMYLCATSSLGAQPQHFGDGTRLSIL.

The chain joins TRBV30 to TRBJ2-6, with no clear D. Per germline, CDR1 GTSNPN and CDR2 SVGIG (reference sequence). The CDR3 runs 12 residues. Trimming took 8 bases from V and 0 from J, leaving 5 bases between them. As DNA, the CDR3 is TGTGCCCATGACTCTGGGGCCAACGTCCTGACTTTC. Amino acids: CAHDSGANVLTF.

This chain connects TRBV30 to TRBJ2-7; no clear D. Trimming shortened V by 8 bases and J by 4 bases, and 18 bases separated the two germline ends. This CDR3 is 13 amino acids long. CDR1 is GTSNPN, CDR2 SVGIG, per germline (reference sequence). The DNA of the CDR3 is TGTGCCGGAACTTCTTTTTTCGCGTACGAGCAGTACTTC. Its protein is CAGTSFFAYEQYF.

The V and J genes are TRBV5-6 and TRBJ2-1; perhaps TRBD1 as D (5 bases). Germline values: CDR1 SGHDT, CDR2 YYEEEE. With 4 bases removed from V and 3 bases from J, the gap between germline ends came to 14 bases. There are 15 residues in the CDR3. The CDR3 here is CASSLYRSGYNEQFF. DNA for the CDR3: TGTGCCAGCAGCCTGTACAGGTCCGGCTACAATGAGCAGTTCTTC.

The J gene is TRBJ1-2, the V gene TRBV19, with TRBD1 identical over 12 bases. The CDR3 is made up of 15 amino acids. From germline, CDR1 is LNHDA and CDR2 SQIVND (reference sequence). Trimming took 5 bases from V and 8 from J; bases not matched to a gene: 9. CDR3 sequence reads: CASSGTGTGGDGYTF. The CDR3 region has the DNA TGTGCCAGTAGTGGCACCGGGACAGGGGGCGACGGCTACACCTTC. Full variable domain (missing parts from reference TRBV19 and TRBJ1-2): DGGITQSPKYLFRKEGQNVTLSCEQNLNHDAMYWYRQDPGQGLRLIYYSQIVNDFQKGDIAEGYSVSREKKESFPLTVTSAQKNPTAFYLCASSGTGTGGDGYTFGSGTRLTVV.

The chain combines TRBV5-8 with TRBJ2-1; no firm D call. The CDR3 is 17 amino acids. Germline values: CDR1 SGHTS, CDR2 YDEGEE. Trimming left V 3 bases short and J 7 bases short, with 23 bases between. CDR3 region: CASSSIRAKDASNEQFF. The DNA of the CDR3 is TGTGCCAGCAGCTCCATCCGCGCGAAGGACGCTTCTAATGAGCAGTTCTTC.

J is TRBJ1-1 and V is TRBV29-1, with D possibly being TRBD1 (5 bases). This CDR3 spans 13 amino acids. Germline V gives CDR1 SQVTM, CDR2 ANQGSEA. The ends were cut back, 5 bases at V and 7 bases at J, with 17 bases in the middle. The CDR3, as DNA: TGCAGCGTTTGGCCGAGGTGGGACGGTGAAGCTTTCTTT. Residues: CSVWPRWDGEAFF.

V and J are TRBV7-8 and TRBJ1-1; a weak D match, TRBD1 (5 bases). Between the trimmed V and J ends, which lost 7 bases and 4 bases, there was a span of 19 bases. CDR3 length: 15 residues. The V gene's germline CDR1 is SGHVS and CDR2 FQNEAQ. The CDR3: CASKSVGGSITEAFF. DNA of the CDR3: TGTGCCAGCAAGAGTGTCGGGGGAAGTATCACTGAAGCTTTCTTT.

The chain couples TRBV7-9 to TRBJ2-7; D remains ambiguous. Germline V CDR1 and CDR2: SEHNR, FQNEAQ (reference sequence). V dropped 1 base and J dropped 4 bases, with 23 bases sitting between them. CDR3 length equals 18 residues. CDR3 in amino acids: CASSLGQAQVRTLYEQYF. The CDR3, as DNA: TGTGCCAGCAGCTTAGGTCAAGCTCAGGTCCGGACGTTATACGAGCAGTACTTC.

Here the CDR3 reads CASSGEEGNIQYF. The DNA for the CDR3 is TGTGCCAGCAGTGGGGAGGAGGGAAACATTCAGTACTTC. This sequence joins TRBV6-4 and TRBJ2-4, with a weak D call TRBD2 (6 bases). This CDR3 is built from 13 residues. CDR1 and CDR2 (germline): MRHNA, SNTAGT. Trimming shortened V by 4 bases and J by 6 bases, and 10 bases separated the two germline ends.

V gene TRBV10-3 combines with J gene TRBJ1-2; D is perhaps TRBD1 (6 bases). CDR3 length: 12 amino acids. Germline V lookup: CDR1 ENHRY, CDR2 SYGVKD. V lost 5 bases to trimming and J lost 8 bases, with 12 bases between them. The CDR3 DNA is TGTGCCATCAGTCGGGGGGCGAGAGGCTACACCTTC. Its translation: CAISRGARGYTF.

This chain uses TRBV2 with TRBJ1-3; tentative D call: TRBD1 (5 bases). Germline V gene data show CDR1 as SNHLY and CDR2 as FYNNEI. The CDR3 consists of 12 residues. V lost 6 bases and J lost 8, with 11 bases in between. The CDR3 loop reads CASSVLQDTIYF. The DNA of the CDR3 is TGTGCCAGCAGCGTCCTACAGGACACCATATATTTT.

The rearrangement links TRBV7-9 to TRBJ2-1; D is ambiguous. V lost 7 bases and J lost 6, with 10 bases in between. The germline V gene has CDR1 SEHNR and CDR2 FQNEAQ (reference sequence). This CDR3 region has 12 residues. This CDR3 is CASTLTGNEQFF. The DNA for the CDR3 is TGTGCCAGCACCCTTACGGGCAATGAGCAGTTCTTC.

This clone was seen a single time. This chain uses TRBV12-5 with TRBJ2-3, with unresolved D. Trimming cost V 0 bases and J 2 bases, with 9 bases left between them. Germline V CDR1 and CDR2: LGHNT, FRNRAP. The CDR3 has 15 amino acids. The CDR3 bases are TGTGCTAGTGGTTTGGTAGGGCAGCTCACAGATACGCAGTATTTT. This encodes CASGLVGQLTDTQYF. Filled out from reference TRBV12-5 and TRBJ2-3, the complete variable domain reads DARVTQTPRHKVTEMGQEVTMRCQPILGHNTVFWYRQTMMQGLELLAYFRNRAPLDDSGMPKDRFSAEMPDATLATLKIQPSEPRDSAVYFCASGLVGQLTDTQYFGPGTRLTVL.

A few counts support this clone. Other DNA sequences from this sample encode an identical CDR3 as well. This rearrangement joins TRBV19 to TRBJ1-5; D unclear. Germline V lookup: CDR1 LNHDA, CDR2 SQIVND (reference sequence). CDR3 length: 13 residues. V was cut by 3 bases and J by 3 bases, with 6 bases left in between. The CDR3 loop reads CASSIDLNQPQHF. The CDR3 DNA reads TGTGCCAGTAGTATTGACCTCAATCAGCCCCAGCATTTT.